These 5 T cell receptor beta chains were sequenced from one sample in a study of CD8+CD57+ T cells in acquired aplastic anemia. Flow cytometry had shown expanded CD8+CD57+ cells in the patients chosen for sequencing. The TCR beta profiling, which covered VDJ combination and CDR3 sequence, was carried out using genomic DNA as the template. TCRdb re-called the reads through MiXCR, storing one row per CDR3 protein. The repertoire includes 270,000 or so distinct CDR3 sequences, roughly 80% of them detected once, and roughly two fifths sits in the top ten. Source material: sorted CD4+, CD8+, or CD8+CD57+ T cells (not recorded which) from PBMCs. The receptors originated from a human donor with aplastic anemia.

The V and J genes are TRBV9 and TRBJ2-3, with 7 bases identical to TRBD1. With 0 bases clipped from V and 10 bases from J, the junction kept 14 bases outside the gene matches. CDR1 and CDR2 (germline): SGDLS, YYNGEE. CDR3 length: 16 residues. As DNA, the CDR3 is TGTGCCAGCAGCGTAGGGGGACAGAGCACAGAAACGCCGCAGTATTTT. It translates to CASSVGGQSTETPQYF.

The chain uses TRBV2 and TRBJ2-3; TRBD2 matches at 12 bases. CDR1 is SNHLY and CDR2 is FYNNEI in the germline V gene. V dropped 6 bases and J dropped 4; count of bases not matched to a gene: 5. The CDR3 sequence is 15 residues long. CDR3 in DNA: TGTGCCAGCAGCGAATCTAGCGGGGGGGCAGATACGCAGTATTTT. Protein sequence: CASSESSGGADTQYF.

As to this clonotype: A much larger clone lies one base from this, so it may be a read error. The V call is TRBV5-4, the J call TRBJ1-2; a possible D gene is TRBD1 (6 bases). The length of the CDR3 is 13 residues. The V gene's germline CDR1 is SGHNT and CDR2 YYREEE (reference sequence). Trimming left V 4 bases short and J 7 bases short, with 14 bases between. The CDR3 reads CASSQDPTGGYTF. CDR3 coding DNA: TGTGCCAGCAGCCAAGATCCGACAGGTGGCTACACCTTC.

As for this clonotype: This likely comes from a read error, as the CDR3 has no conserved phenylalanine or tryptophan at its end. The chain employs TRBV7-6 and TRBJ2-3, with D uncertain. The CDR3 spans 11 residues. Per the germline V gene, CDR1 is SGHVS and CDR2 is FNYEAQ. V gave up 5 bases and J gave up 8 bases, with 8 bases separating them. In DNA, the CDR3 is TGTGCCAGCAGCCCAGCAGGTACGCAGTATGTT. Translation gives CASSPAGTQYV.

In this sample, this clonotype turned up once. The V call is TRBV7-6, the J call TRBJ1-1; D is uncertain. The germline CDR1 and CDR2 sequences are SGHVS and FNYEAQ. The CDR3 consists of 16 residues. V lost 4 bases and J 2 bases, leaving 17 bases between the germline ends. The DNA for the CDR3 is TGTGCCAGCAGCTCCCCCCCCGGGCCCACTAACACTGAAGCTTTCTTT. It is translated as CASSSPPGPTNTEAFF. The variable domain in full, with the rest retrieved from reference TRBV7-6 and TRBJ1-1, is GAGVSQSPRYKVTKRGQDVALRCDPISGHVSLYWYRQALGQGPEFLTYFNYEAQQDKSGLPNDRFSAERPEGSISTLTIQRTEQRDSAMYRCASSSPPGPTNTEAFFGQGTRLTVV.